These 9 T cell receptor beta chains were sequenced from one sample in a study of blood T cell repertoires in COVID-19. Only in-frame clones appear in the TCRdb table, and some are missing; sequencing was by immunoSEQ multiplex PCR. This table holds about 36,000 clones, roughly 77% found once. The sequenced sample was peripheral blood. These receptors were collected from a human donor in a cohort sampled during active or convalescent COVID-19. The donor label of this sample is uncertain.

As DNA, the CDR3 is TGTGCCAGCAGTGAAAGCGATCGACAGGCGAGTTTTTACGAGCAGTACTTC. Amino acid sequence: CASSESDRQASFYEQYF. This chain joins TRBV6-1 and TRBJ2-7; perhaps TRBD1 as D (6 bases). This CDR3 comprises 17 residues. Germline V gene lookup returns CDR1 MNHNS and CDR2 SASEGT. The V end was cut by 2 bases, the J end by 4 bases, with 21 bases between.

CDR3 coding DNA: TGTGCCAGCAGCTTAGTACAGGGAAAAGCAACAGATACGCAGTATTTT. This encodes CASSLVQGKATDTQYF. The chain employs TRBV7-8 and TRBJ2-3; TRBD1 might be the D (6 bases). In germline, CDR1 is SGHVS, CDR2 FQNEAQ. Trimming removed 1 base from V and 3 bases from J, with 14 bases in between. The CDR3 has 16 amino acids.

The chain recombines TRBV6-6 with TRBJ1-5; 12 bases are a match to TRBD1. Losses at the gene ends were 5 bases for V and 2 bases for J; bases not matched to a gene: 4. The CDR3 length is 16 residues. The germline CDR1 and CDR2 sequences are MNHNY and SVGAGI (reference sequence). The CDR3 nucleotides are TGTGCCAGCAGTGGGACAGGGGGCTGGGGCAATCAGCCCCAGCATTTT. The encoded protein is CASSGTGGWGNQPQHF.

The V call is TRBV29-1, the J call TRBJ2-3, with a possible D match to TRBD2 (6 bases). V dropped 7 bases and J dropped 6 bases, with 29 bases sitting between them. Germline CDR1 is SQVTM and CDR2 is ANQGSEA. The CDR3 extends over 17 amino acids. CDR3 sequence: CSASVQPAAGSLDTQYF. The CDR3 nucleotides read TGCAGCGCCTCAGTTCAGCCCGCGGCGGGGTCTCTGGATACGCAGTATTTT.

Only a few counts were recorded for this clone. The CDR3 sequence: CASSPREGAKGNTIYF. The CDR3 DNA reads TGTGCCAGCTCACCTCGGGAGGGGGCGAAAGGAAACACCATATATTTT. V is TRBV18 and J is TRBJ1-3, with TRBD1 matching over 7 bases. Germline V gene sequence: CDR1 KGHSH, CDR2 LQKENI. V shed 3 bases, J shed 4 bases, and the junction held 9 bases outside the gene matches. CDR3 length: 16 amino acids.

The chain is built from TRBV5-4 and TRBJ2-3; D gene uncertain. The ends were cut back, 0 bases at V and 1 base at J, with 9 bases in the middle. Germline values: CDR1 SGHNT, CDR2 YYREEE (reference sequence). The CDR3 runs 15 residues. The CDR3 is CASSLGGRGTDTQYF. The DNA of the CDR3 is TGTGCCAGCAGCTTGGGAGGCCGTGGCACAGATACGCAGTATTTT.

The chain joins TRBV18 to TRBJ1-2, with TRBD1 identical over 7 bases. Germline V gene sequence: CDR1 KGHSH, CDR2 LQKENI. The V segment lost 3 bases and the J segment 1 base; nucleotides outside the gene matches: 14. This CDR3 spans 18 amino acids. CDR3 nucleotide sequence: TGTGCCAGCTCACCGGCGTTAGTAAGGAGGGACAGTAACTATGGCTACACCTTC. This gives the protein CASSPALVRRDSNYGYTF. The complete variable domain, with remaining parts taken from reference TRBV18 and TRBJ1-2, reads NAGVMQNPRHLVRRRGQEARLRCSPMKGHSHVYWYRQLPEEGLKFMVYLQKENIIDESGMPKERFSAEFPKEGPSILRIQQVVRGDSAAYFCASSPALVRRDSNYGYTFGSGTRLTVV.

The V gene is TRBV4-1, the J gene TRBJ2-1, with D perhaps TRBD2 (6 bases). The germline CDR1 and CDR2 sequences are MGHRA and YSYEKL. The CDR3 loop spans 16 amino acids. V dropped 2 bases and J dropped 9 bases, with 20 bases sitting between them. CDR3 sequence (DNA): TGCGCCAGCAGCCAACGGGGAGGTTCCAGAAATGGTGAGCAGTTCTTC. Its protein product is CASSQRGGSRNGEQFF.

This chain links TRBV5-1 with TRBJ1-2; TRBD1 is a possible D gene (5 bases). V was clipped by 0 bases and J by 8 bases, with 14 bases between them. CDR1 SGHRS and CDR2 YFSETQ come from the germline V gene. The CDR3 has 14 amino acids. CDR3 bases: TGCGCCAGCAGCTTGGCCGGGGGGACGAACGGCTACACCTTC. Translating gives CASSLAGGTNGYTF.